This T cell receptor (beta chain) was obtained from a study of blood T cell repertoires in COVID-19. Sequenced by immunoSEQ multiplex PCR; TCRdb stores in-frame clones only, minus some. The sample has about 220,000 clones, 70% to 90% seen once. The origin of this receptor is a woman aged 70-85 years with COVID-19, enrolled during active disease. Material for sequencing was peripheral blood.

The CDR3 is CASSFGSPSYEQYF. DNA of the CDR3: TGTGCCAGCAGCTTTGGCAGTCCCTCCTACGAGCAGTACTTC. The gene calls are TRBV7-9 and TRBJ2-7; D ambiguous. Germline assignment: CDR1 SEHNR and CDR2 FQNEAQ (reference sequence). The CDR3 consists of 14 residues. The germline V and J ends were trimmed by 3 bases and 0 bases, with 9 bases remaining between them.